The 9 T cell receptor beta chains in this list originate from one sample, sequenced in a study of shared clonotypes between healthy human individuals. Libraries were prepared by immunoSEQ multiplex PCR; TCRdb keeps only in-frame clonotypes and omits some of them. The repertoire consists of around 1,900,000 clones, with approximately 92% occurring once and the leading ten covering about 1.6%. The naive CD8 subset, CD45RO-negative cells positively selected for CCR7, excluded terminally differentiated effector memory CD45RA+ cells. What was sequenced was naive CD8+ T cells from PBMCs. Receptor source: a man aged 18-30 years in good health. Some clones in this sample may be carry-over from other donors' samples.

CDR3 DNA sequence: TGTGCCAGCAGCTCTAAGCTTTGGGGTGCGGCCCGCCTATCCACCGGGGAGCTGTTTTTT. It yields the protein CASSSKLWGAARLSTGELFF. The chain has TRBV7-8 and TRBJ2-2; D is uncertain. V was shortened by 4 bases and J by 4 bases, with 28 bases between the two germline ends. The CDR3 has 20 residues. Per germline, CDR1 SGHVS and CDR2 FQNEAQ.

V is TRBV14 and J is TRBJ2-7; D may match TRBD1 or TRBD2 (6 bases each). The germline V gene encodes CDR1 SGHDN and CDR2 FVKESK. Trimming removed 6 bases at V and 1 base at J, with 10 bases between. The CDR3 has 13 amino acids. CDR3 residues: CASRLGGSYEQYF. CDR3 sequence (DNA): TGTGCCAGCAGGTTAGGGGGGTCCTACGAGCAGTACTTC. Based on the CDR3 plus reference TRBV14 and TRBJ2-7, the full variable domain is EAGVTQFPSHSVIEKGQTVTLRCDPISGHDNLYWYRRVMGKEIKFLLHFVKESKQDESGMPNNRFLAERTGGTYSTLKVQPAELEDSGVYFCASRLGGSYEQYFGPGTRLTVT.

This chain uses TRBV11-3 with TRBJ2-7; TRBD1 is a possible D gene (6 bases). CDR3 length: 13 residues. Germline V gives CDR1 SGHNT, CDR2 YENEEA. Trimming removed 5 bases from V and 5 bases from J, with 13 bases in between. The CDR3 loop reads CASSKGVRDEQYF. CDR3 bases: TGTGCCAGCAGCAAGGGGGTCCGGGACGAGCAGTACTTC.

The genes are TRBV10-1 and TRBJ1-4; D remains unclear. Germline lookup yields CDR1 WNHNN and CDR2 SYGVQD (reference sequence). Trimming took 2 bases from V and 0 from J, leaving 7 bases between them. This CDR3 region has 15 residues. The CDR3 is CASSEENPTNEKLFF. Written as DNA, the CDR3 is TGCGCCAGCAGTGAGGAGAATCCAACTAATGAAAAACTGTTTTTT.

The chain carries TRBV6-1 and TRBJ2-5; D remains ambiguous. Germline CDR1 is MNHNS and CDR2 is SASEGT. The germline V and J ends were trimmed by 4 bases and 2 bases, with 11 bases remaining between them. CDR3 length equals 14 residues. The CDR3 DNA sequence: TGTGCCAGCAGTGTAAGGACGGCGCAAGAGACCCAGTACTTC. Translating it yields CASSVRTAQETQYF.

The chain is built from TRBV5-1 and TRBJ2-1; 11 bases match TRBD1. Germline V gene lookup returns CDR1 SGHRS and CDR2 YFSETQ. Trimming removed 1 base from V and 9 bases from J; junction bases left unmatched: 9. The CDR3 has 16 amino acids. The CDR3 region has the DNA TGCGCCAGCAGCTTGAATGGACAGGGGGCGCGCGGTGAGCAGTTCTTC. It codes for CASSLNGQGARGEQFF.

About this clone: Mismatch with germline at one junction end may stem from a read error. The gene calls are TRBV7-8 and TRBJ2-7; D perhaps matches TRBD1 (7 bases). This CDR3 is built from 12 residues. Germline V gives CDR1 SGHVS, CDR2 FQNEAQ. CDR3 sequence (DNA): TGTGCCAGCAGCCAGGGGGGCAGGGCCCCTAACTTC. It encodes CASSQGGRAPNF.

The genes are TRBV7-2 and TRBJ2-7; possible D gene TRBD2, 6 bases. CDR1 is SGHTA and CDR2 is FQGNSA in the germline V gene. V gave up 6 bases and J gave up 5 bases, with 29 bases separating them. The CDR3 has 18 amino acids. The CDR3 DNA follows: TGTGCCAGCAGTAACCCCCGGGGAGGAGAGCTGAGGATCAACGAGCAGTACTTC. Translated, it gives CASSNPRGGELRINEQYF.

The chain joins TRBV10-3 to TRBJ2-7; a weak D match, TRBD1 (6 bases). This CDR3 spans 13 amino acids. V lost 0 bases and J 9 bases, leaving 12 bases between the germline ends. CDR1 is ENHRY and CDR2 is SYGVKD in the germline V gene. The CDR3 is CAISESQGSGQYF. In nucleotides, the CDR3 is TGTGCCATCAGTGAGTCTCAGGGGTCCGGGCAGTACTTC.